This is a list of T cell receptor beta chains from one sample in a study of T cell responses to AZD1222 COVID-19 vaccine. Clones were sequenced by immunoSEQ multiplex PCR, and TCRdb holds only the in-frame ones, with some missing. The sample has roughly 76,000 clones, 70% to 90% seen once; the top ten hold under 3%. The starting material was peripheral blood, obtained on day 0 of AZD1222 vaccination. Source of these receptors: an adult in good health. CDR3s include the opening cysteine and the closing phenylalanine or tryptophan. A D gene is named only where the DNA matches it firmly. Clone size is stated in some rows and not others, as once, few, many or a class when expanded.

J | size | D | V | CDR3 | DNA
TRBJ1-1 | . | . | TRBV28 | CASSLGAGQGNTEAFF | TGTGCCAGCAGTTTAGGGGCGGGGCAGGGGAACACTGAAGCTTTCTTT
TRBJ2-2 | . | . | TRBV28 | CASRFTGELFF | TGTGCCAGCAGGTTCACCGGGGAGCTGTTTTTT
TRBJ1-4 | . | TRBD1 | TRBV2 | CASRPGGGREKLFF | TGTGCCAGCAGACCAGGGGGCGGGCGGGAAAAACTGTTTTTT
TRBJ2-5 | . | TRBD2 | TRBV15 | CATSSNSGGTIQETQYF | TGTGCCACCAGCAGCAATAGCGGGGGGACCATCCAAGAGACCCAGTACTTC
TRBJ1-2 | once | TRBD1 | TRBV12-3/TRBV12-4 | CASARGQGYTF | TGTGCCAGCGCCAGGGGGCAGGGCTACACCTTC
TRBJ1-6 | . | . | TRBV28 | CASSLGGYNSPLHF | TGTGCCAGCAGTTTAGGGGGTTACAATTCACCCCTCCACTTT
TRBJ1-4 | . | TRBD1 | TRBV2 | CASRVRGQGAFEKLFF | TGTGCCAGCAGAGTCCGGGGACAGGGGGCTTTCGAAAAACTGTTTTTT
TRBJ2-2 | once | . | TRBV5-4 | CASSLPSGNTGELFF | TGTGCCAGCAGCTTACCCTCGGGGAACACCGGGGAGCTGTTTTTT
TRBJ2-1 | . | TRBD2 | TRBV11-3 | CASSGGLAGGDEQFF | TGTGCCAGCAGCGGTGGACTAGCGGGAGGAGATGAGCAGTTCTTC
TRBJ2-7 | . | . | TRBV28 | CASSGGVYEQYF | TGTGCCAGCAGTGGAGGGGTCTACGAGCAGTACTTC
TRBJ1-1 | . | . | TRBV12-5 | CASGFDTQNTEAFF | TGTGCTAGTGGTTTCGACACCCAGAACACTGAAGCTTTCTTT
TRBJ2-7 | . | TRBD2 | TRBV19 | CASSLTSGSEQYF | TGTGCCAGTAGTTTGACTAGCGGGAGCGAGCAGTACTTC
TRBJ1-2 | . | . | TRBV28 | CASSPPGAGNYGYTF | TGTGCCAGCAGCCCGCCGGGGGCTGGCAACTATGGCTACACCTTC
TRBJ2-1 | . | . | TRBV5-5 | CASTSRGRAKSYNEQFF | TGTGCCAGCACCTCGAGGGGGAGGGCGAAGTCCTACAATGAGCAGTTCTTC
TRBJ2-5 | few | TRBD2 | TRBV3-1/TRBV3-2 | CASSQDPGGRGGETQYF | TGTGCCAGCAGCCAAGACCCTGGCGGGAGGGGTGGAGAGACCCAGTACTTC
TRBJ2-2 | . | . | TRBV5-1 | CASSPGPSTGELFF | TGCGCCAGCAGCCCAGGGCCCTCCACCGGGGAGCTGTTTTTT
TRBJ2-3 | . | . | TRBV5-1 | CASSLGRGTSTDTQYF | TGCGCCAGCAGCTTGGGGAGGGGGACCAGCACAGATACGCAGTATTTT
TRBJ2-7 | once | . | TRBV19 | CASSTRGGASYEQYF | TGTGCCAGTAGTACCCGTGGAGGGGCCTCCTACGAGCAGTACTTC
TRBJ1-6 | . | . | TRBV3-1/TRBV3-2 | CASSQEIGRREAPLHF | TGTGCCAGCAGCCAAGAAATTGGCAGGAGGGAAGCACCCCTCCACTTT
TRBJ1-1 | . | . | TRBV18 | CASSLDSMNTEAFF | TGTGCCAGCTCACTTGACAGTATGAACACTGAAGCTTTCTTT
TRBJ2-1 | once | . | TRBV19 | CASSIGYNEQFF | TGTGCCAGTAGTATTGGATACAATGAGCAGTTCTTC
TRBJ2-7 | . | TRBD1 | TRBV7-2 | CASSFGQGRVYEQYF | TGTGCCAGCAGCTTCGGACAGGGGAGGGTCTACGAGCAGTACTTC